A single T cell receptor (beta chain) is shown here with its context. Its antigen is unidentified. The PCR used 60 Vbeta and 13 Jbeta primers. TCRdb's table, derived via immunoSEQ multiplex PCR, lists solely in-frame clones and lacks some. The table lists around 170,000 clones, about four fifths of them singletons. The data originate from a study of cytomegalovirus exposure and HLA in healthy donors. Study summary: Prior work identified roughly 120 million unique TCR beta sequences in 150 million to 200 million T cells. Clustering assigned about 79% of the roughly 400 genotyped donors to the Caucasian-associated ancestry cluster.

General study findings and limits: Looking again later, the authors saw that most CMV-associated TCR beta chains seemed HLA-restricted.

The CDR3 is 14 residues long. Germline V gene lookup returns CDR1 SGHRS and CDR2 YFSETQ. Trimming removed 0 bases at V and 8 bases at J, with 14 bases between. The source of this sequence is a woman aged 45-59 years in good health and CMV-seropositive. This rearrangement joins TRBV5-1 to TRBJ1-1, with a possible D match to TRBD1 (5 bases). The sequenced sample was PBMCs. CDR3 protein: CASSLVGVRPEAFF. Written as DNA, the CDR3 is TGCGCCAGCAGCTTGGTAGGGGTCAGGCCGGAAGCTTTCTTT.